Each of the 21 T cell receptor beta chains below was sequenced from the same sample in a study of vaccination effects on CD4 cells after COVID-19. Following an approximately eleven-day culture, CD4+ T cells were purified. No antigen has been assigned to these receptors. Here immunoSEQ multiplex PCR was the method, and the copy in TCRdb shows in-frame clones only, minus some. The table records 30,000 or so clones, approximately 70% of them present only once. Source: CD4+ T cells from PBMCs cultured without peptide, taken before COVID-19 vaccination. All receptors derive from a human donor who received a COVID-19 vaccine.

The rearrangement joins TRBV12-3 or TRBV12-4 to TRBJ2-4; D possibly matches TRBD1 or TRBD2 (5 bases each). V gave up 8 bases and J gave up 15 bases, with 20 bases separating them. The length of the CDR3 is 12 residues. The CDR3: CASGSTRAGGYF. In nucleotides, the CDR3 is TGTGCCAGCGGGTCGACACGCGCTGGGGGGTACTTC.

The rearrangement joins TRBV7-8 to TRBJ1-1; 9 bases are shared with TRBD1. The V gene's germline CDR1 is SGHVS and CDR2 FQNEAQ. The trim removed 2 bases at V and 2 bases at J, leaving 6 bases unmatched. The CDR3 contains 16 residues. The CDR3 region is CASSLWTGEGNTEAFF. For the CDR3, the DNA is TGTGCCAGCAGCTTATGGACAGGGGAGGGAAACACTGAAGCTTTCTTT.

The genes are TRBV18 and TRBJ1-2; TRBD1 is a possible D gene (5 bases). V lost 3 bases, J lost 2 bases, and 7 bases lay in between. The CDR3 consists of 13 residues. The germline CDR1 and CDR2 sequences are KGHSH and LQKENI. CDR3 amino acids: CASSPGVNYGYTF. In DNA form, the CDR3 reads TGTGCCAGCTCACCGGGGGTGAACTATGGCTACACCTTC.

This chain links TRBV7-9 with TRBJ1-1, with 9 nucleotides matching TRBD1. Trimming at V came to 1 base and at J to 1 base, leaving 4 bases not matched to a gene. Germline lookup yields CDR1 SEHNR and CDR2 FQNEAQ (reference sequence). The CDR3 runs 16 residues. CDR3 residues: CASSLEPGQGNTEAFF. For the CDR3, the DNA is TGTGCCAGCAGCTTAGAGCCGGGACAGGGGAACACTGAAGCTTTCTTT.

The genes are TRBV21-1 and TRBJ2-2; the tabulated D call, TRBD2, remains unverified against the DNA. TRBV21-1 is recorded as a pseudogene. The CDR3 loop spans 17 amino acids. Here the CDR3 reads CASSKEGGELNTGELFF. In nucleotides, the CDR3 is TGTGCCAGCAGCAAAGAAGGTGGAGAGCTCAACACCGGGGAGCTGTTTTTT.

This CDR3 reads CSVEDLAPTGEKLFF. Written as DNA, the CDR3 is TGCAGCGTTGAAGATCTGGCGCCGACGGGCGAAAAACTGTTTTTT. The V gene is TRBV29-1, the J gene TRBJ1-4, with no clear D. Between the trimmed V and J ends, which lost 0 bases and 8 bases, there was a span of 16 bases. The CDR3 extends over 15 amino acids. In germline, CDR1 is SQVTM, CDR2 ANQGSEA.

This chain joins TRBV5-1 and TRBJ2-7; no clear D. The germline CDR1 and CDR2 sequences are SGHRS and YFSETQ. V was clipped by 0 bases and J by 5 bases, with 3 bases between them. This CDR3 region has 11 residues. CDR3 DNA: TGCGCCAGCAGCTTGGTAGACGAGCAGTACTTC. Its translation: CASSLVDEQYF.

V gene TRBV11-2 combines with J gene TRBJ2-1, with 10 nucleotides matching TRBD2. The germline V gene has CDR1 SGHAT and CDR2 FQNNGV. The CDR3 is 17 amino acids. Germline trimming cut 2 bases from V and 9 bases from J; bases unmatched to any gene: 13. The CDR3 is CASSLLWGPSGSSEQFF. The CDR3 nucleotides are TGTGCCAGCAGCTTATTGTGGGGGCCTAGCGGGAGTAGTGAGCAGTTCTTC.

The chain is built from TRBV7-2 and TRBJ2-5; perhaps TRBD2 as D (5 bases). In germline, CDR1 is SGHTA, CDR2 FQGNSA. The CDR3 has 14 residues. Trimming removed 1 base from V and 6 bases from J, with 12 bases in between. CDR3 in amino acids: CASSLESGMKTQYF. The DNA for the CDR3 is TGTGCCAGCAGCTTAGAGTCCGGGATGAAGACCCAGTACTTC.

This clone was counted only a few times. The CDR3 loop is CASSDSSARTEAFF. The CDR3 nucleotides read TGTGCCAGCAGTGACTCAAGCGCACGCACTGAAGCTTTCTTT. V usage is TRBV6-4 and J usage is TRBJ1-1; no clear D. V lost 0 bases, J lost 4 bases, and 9 bases lay in between. The CDR3 runs 14 residues. Germline CDR1 is MRHNA and CDR2 is SNTAGT.

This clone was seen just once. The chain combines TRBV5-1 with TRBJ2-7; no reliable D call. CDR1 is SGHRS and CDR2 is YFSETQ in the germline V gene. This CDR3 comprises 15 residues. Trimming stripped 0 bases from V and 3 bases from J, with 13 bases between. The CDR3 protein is CASSLGVATGYEQYF. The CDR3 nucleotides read TGCGCCAGCAGCTTGGGGGTGGCAACGGGCTACGAGCAGTACTTC. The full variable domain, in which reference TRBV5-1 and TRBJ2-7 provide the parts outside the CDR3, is KAGVTQTPRYLIKTRGQQVTLSCSPISGHRSVSWYQQTPGQGLQFLFEYFSETQRNKGNFPGRFSGRQFSNSRSEMNVSTLELGDSALYLCASSLGVATGYEQYFGPGTRLTVT.

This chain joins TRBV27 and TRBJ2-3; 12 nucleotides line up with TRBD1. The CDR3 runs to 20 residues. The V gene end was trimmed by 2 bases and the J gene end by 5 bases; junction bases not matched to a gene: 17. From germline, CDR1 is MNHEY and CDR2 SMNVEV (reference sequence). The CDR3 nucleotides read TGTGCCAGCAGTTTACGTCAACTATCCGGGACAGGGGGCTGGAGAGATACGCAGTATTTT. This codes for CASSLRQLSGTGGWRDTQYF.

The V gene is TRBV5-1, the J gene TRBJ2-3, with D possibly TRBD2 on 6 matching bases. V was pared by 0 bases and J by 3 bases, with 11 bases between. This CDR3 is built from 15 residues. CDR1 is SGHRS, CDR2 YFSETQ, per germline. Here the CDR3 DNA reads TGCGCCAGCAGCTTGGGGGGAGGTTCAACAGATACGCAGTATTTT. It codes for CASSLGGGSTDTQYF.

The CDR3 protein is CASTPGRVGEKLFF. The CDR3 DNA follows: TGTGCCAGTACCCCCGGCAGGGTTGGTGAAAAACTGTTTTTT. This chain links TRBV19 with TRBJ1-4; tentative D call: TRBD1 (5 bases). The germline V gene has CDR1 LNHDA and CDR2 SQIVND (reference sequence). The CDR3 has 14 residues. The V end was cut by 7 bases, the J end by 7 bases, with 16 bases between.

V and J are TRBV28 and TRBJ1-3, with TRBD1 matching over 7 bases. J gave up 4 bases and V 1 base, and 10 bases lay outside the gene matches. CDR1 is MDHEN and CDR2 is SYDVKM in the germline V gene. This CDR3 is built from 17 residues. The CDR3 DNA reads TGTGCCAGCAGTTTATATTCGGGCAGGGGGGACGGAAACACCATATATTTT. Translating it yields CASSLYSGRGDGNTIYF. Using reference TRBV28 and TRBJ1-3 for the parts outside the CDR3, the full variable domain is DVKVTQSSRYLVKRTGEKVFLECVQDMDHENMFWYRQDPGLGLRLIYFSYDVKMKEKGDIPEGYSVSREKKERFSLILESASTNQTSMYLCASSLYSGRGDGNTIYFGEGSWLTVV.

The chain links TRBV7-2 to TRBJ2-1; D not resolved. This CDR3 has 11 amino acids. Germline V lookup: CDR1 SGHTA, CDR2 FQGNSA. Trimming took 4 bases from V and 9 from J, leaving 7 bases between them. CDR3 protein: CASSSQLEQFF. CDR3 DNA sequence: TGTGCCAGCAGCTCACAGCTTGAGCAGTTCTTC.

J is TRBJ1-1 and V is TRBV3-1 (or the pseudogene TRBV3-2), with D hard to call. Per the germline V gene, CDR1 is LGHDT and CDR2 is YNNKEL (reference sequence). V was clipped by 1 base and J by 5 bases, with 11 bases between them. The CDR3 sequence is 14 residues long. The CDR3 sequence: CASSQASLWTEAFF. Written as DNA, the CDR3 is TGTGCCAGCAGCCAAGCCTCCCTTTGGACTGAAGCTTTCTTT.

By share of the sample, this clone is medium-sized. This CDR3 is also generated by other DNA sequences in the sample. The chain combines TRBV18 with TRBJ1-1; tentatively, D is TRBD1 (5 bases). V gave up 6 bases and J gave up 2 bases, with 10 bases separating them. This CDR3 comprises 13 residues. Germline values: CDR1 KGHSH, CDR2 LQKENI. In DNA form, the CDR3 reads TGTGCCAGCTCCCCCGACAGTAACACTGAAGCTTTCTTT. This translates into CASSPDSNTEAFF.

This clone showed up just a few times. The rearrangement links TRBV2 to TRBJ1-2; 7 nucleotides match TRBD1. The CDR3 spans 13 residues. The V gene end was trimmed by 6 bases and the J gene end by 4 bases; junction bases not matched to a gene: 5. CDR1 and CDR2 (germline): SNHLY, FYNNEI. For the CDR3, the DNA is TGTGCCAGCAGGCAGGGGGAGGGCTATGGCTACACCTTC. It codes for CASRQGEGYGYTF.

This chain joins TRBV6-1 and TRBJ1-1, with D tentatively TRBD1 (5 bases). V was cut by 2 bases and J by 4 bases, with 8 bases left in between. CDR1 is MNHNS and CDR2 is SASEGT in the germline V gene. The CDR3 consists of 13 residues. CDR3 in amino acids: CASSEFGATEAFF. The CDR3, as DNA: TGTGCCAGCAGTGAATTCGGGGCCACTGAAGCTTTCTTT.

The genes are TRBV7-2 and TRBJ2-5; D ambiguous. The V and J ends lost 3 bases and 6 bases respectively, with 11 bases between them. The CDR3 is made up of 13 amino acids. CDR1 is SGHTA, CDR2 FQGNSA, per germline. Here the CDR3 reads CASSFSLLKTQYF. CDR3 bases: TGTGCCAGCAGCTTTTCCCTATTGAAGACCCAGTACTTC.